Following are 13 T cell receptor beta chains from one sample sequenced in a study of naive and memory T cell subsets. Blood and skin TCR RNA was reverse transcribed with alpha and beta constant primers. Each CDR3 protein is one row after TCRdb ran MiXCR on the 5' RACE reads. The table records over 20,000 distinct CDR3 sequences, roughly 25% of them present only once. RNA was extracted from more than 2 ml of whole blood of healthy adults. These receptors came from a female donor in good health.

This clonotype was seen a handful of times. CDR3 residues: CSALPLALSSYNEQFF. CDR3 DNA: TGCAGTGCCCTACCCCTAGCGCTGAGCTCCTACAATGAGCAGTTCTTC. This chain connects TRBV20-1 to TRBJ2-1, with a possible D match to TRBD2 (6 bases). The V gene lost 6 bases and the J gene lost 0 bases, with 18 bases spanning the gap. Germline-derived CDR1 and CDR2 are DFQATT and SNEGSKA (reference sequence). The CDR3 consists of 16 residues.

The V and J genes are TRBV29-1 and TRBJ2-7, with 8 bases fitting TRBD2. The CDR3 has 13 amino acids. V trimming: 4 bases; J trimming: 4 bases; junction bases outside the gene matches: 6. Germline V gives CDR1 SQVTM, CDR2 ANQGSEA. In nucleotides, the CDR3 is TGCAGCGTTGTGCGGGGGGCCGGATACGAGCAGTACTTC. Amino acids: CSVVRGAGYEQYF.

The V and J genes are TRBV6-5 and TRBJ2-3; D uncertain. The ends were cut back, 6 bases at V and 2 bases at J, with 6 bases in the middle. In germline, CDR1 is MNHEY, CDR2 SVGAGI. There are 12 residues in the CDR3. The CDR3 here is CASSVDTDTQYF. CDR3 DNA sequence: TGTGCCAGCAGCGTCGACACAGATACGCAGTATTTT.

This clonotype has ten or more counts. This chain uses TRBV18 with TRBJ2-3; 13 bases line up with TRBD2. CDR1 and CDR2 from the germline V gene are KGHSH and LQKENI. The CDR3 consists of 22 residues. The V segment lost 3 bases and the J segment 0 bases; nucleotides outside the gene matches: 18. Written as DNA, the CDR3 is TGTGCCAGCTCACCGATTATGCTTTTTGGACTAGCGGGGGAGACAAGCACAGATACGCAGTATTTT. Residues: CASSPIMLFGLAGETSTDTQYF.

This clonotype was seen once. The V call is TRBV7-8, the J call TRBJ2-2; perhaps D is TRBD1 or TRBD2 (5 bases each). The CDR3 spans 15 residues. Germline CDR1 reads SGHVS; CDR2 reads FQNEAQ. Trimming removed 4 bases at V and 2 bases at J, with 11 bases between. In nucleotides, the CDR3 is TGTGCCAGCAGCTCGGGACGGATAAACACCGGGGAGCTGTTTTTT. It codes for CASSSGRINTGELFF.

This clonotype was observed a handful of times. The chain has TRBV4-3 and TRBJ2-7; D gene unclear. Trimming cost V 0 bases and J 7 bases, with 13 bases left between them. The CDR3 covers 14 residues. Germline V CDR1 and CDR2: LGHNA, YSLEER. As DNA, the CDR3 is TGCGCCAGCAGCCAAGATTCAACCATCGGAGAGCAGTACTTC. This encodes CASSQDSTIGEQYF.

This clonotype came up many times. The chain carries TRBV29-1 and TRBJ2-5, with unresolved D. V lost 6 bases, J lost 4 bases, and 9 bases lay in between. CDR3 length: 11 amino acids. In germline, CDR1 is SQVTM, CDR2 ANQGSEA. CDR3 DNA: TGCAGCGTAGTCGGATCAGAGACCCAGTACTTC. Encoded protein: CSVVGSETQYF.

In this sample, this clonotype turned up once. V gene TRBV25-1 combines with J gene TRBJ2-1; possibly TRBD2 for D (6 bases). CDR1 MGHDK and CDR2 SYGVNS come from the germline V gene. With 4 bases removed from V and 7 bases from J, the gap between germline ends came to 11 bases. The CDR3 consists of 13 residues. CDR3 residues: CASSARDFNEQFF. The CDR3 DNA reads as TGTGCCAGCAGTGCCCGGGACTTTAATGAGCAGTTCTTC.

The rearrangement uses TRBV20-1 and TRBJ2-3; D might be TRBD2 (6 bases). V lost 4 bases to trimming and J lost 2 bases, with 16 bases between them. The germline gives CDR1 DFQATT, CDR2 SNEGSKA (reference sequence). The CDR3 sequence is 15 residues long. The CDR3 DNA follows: TGCAGTGCTACTCCACACGGGGGAGACACAGATACGCAGTATTTT. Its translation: CSATPHGGDTDTQYF.

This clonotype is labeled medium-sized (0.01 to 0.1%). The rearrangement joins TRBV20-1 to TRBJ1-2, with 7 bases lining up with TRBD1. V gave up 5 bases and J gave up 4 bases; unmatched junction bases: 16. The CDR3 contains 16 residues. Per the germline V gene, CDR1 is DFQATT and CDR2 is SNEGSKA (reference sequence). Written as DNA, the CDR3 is TGCAGTGCTCAAGACCGGGACAGCACCCAATTCTATGGCTACACCTTC. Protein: CSAQDRDSTQFYGYTF.

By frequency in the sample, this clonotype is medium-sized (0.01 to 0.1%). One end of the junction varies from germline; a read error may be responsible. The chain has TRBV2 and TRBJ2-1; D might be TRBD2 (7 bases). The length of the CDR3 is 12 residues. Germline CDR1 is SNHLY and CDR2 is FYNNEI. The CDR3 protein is CASRTAGAVDSF. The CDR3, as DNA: TGTGCCAGCAGAACTGCGGGGGCAGTCGACAGCTTC.

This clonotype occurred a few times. The CDR3 is CASSEPSTDTQYF. CDR3 in DNA: TGCGCCAGCAGTGAGCCGTCCACAGATACGCAGTATTTT. The genes are TRBV10-1 and TRBJ2-3; D unresolved. Deletions cut 2 bases from V and 2 bases from J, with 5 bases between. CDR3 length equals 13 residues. Germline loops: CDR1 WNHNN, CDR2 SYGVQD (reference sequence).

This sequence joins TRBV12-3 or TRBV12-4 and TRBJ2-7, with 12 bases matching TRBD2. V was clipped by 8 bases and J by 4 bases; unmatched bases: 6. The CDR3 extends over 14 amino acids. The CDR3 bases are TGTGCCAGCCGTACTAGCGGGAGGTCATACGAGCAGTACTTC. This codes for CASRTSGRSYEQYF.